This T cell receptor (beta chain) was profiled in a study of blood T cells in healthy people across ages. CDR3 length: 15 amino acids. CDR1 is MDHEN, CDR2 SYDVKM, per germline. J was trimmed by 3 bases and V by 0 bases; bases with no gene match: 2. With a J-beta primer mix and a sample-barcoded 5' primer, a second PCR ran roughly 6 to 12 cycles. Each cDNA molecule was tagged by a template-switch adaptor with 12 random nucleotides. CDR3-containing paired-end reads numbering at least 2.5 million came from each sample. One entry per CDR3 protein, called by TCRdb with MiXCR from the 5' RACE reads. The sample has approximately 690,000 distinct CDR3 sequences, approximately 40% seen once. In the case of this clonotype: The antigen remains unidentified.

Findings and limits, study-wide: Versus aged donors, long-lived donors had higher diversity and more naive CD4+ cells.

This clonotype was obtained from a man of 80 years or more in good health. Sequencing was performed on blood. The chain links TRBV28 to TRBJ2-4; 7 bases match TRBD1. As DNA, the CDR3 is TGTGCCAGCAGTTTATGGGGGACAGACAAAAACATTCAGTACTTC. Translated: CASSLWGTDKNIQYF.